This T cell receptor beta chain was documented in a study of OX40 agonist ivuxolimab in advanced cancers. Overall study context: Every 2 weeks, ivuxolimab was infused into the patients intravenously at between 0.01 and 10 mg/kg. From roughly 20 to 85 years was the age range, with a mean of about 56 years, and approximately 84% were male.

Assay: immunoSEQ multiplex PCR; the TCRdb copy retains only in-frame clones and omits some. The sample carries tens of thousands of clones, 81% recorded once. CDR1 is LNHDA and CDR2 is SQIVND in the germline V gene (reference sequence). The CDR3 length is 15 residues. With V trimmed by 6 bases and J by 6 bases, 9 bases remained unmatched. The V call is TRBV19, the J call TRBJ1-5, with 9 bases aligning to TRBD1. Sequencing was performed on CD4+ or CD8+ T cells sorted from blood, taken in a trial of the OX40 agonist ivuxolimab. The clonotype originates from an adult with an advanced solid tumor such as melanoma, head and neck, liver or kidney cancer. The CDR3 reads CASSIPGQGFQPQHF. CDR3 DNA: TGTGCCAGTAGCATACCGGGACAGGGCTTTCAGCCCCAGCATTTT. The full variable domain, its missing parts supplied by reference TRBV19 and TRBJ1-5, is DGGITQSPKYLFRKEGQNVTLSCEQNLNHDAMYWYRQDPGQGLRLIYYSQIVNDFQKGDIAEGYSVSREKKESFPLTVTSAQKNPTAFYLCASSIPGQGFQPQHFGDGTRLSIL.